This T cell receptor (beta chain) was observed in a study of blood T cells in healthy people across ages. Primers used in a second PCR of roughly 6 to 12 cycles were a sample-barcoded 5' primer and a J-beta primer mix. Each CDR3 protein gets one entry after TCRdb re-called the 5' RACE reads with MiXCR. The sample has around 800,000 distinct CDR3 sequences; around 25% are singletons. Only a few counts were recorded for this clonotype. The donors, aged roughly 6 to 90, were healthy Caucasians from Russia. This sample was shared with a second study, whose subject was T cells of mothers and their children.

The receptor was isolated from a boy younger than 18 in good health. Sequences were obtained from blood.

The CDR3 is CASSLRAGRTDTQYF. CDR3 in DNA: TGTGCCAGCAGCTTACGCGCGGGGCGCACAGATACGCAGTATTTT. This chain links TRBV7-2 with TRBJ2-3, with D perhaps matching TRBD2 (6 bases). The CDR3 is 15 residues long. The V end lost 2 bases, the J end lost 1 base, and 10 bases lay between the germline ends. The germline gives CDR1 SGHTA, CDR2 FQGNSA.